A selection of T cell receptor beta chains follows, all from one sample in a study of T cells in Graves' hyperthyroidism and ophthalmopathy. TCRdb reanalysed the multiplex PCR reads using MiXCR and keeps one entry per CDR3 protein. The data show hundreds of thousands of distinct CDR3 sequences, with under 30% seen just once and 20% to 30% held by the top ten. Sample: blood. These receptors came from a man aged 35 to 55 with Graves' hyperthyroidism that later progressed to Graves' ophthalmopathy. The CDR3 runs from the conserved cysteine through the conserved F or W. The D gene is left open where the match is weak. The size entry is marked missing in some rows and otherwise reads once, few, many or a size class.

cdr3_aa	cdr3_nt	d_call	j_call	clone_size	v_call
CASSLIGNYGYTF	TGTGCCAGCAGTTTAATCGGAAACTATGGCTACACCTTC	.	TRBJ1-2	many	TRBV12-3/TRBV12-4
CASSLWTRVSQGKQETQYF	TGTGCCAGCAGCTTATGGACCCGGGTGTCGCAAGGCAAACAAGAGACCCAGTACTTC	.	TRBJ2-5	many	TRBV7-8
CASSLAWDRGLGETQYF	TGTGCCAGCAGTTTAGCCTGGGACAGGGGCTTAGGAGAGACCCAGTACTTC	TRBD1	TRBJ2-5	.	TRBV12-3/TRBV12-4
CASSDGQGGSQHF	TGCGCCAGCAGCGATGGACAGGGCGGCTCCCAGCATTTT	TRBD1	TRBJ1-5	many	TRBV5-1
CASSSRGGNTIYF	TGTGCCAGCAGCTCGCGAGGTGGAAACACCATATATTTT	.	TRBJ1-3	many	TRBV7-2
CASSPRDGYEQYF	TGTGCCAGCTCACCACGGGACGGCTACGAGCAGTACTTC	.	TRBJ2-7	many	TRBV18
CASSQDPPDRDEETQYF	TGTGCCAGCAGCCAAGATCCCCCGGACAGGGATGAGGAGACCCAGTACTTC	TRBD1	TRBJ2-5	many	TRBV3-1
CASSFGTAQETQYF	TGTGCCAGCAGCTTCGGGACAGCCCAAGAGACCCAGTACTTC	TRBD1	TRBJ2-5	.	TRBV7-2
CASSLDQTVYNSPLHF	TGTGCCAGCAGTTTAGACCAGACGGTCTATAATTCACCCCTCCACTTT	.	TRBJ1-6	many	TRBV28
CASSRPDREGEQYF	TGTGCCAGCAGCCGTCCGGACAGGGAAGGCGAGCAGTACTTC	TRBD1	TRBJ2-7	.	TRBV28
CASSPEGLAYEQYF	TGTGCCAGCAGCCCGGAGGGGCTGGCCTACGAGCAGTACTTC	.	TRBJ2-7	many	TRBV12-3/TRBV12-4
CASSYGMTDGPYYEQYF	TGTGCCAGCAGTTACGGAATGACAGATGGGCCCTATTACGAGCAGTACTTC	.	TRBJ2-7	many	TRBV6-5
CAWTGQLNTEAFF	TGTGCCTGGACGGGACAGTTGAACACTGAAGCTTTCTTT	TRBD1	TRBJ1-1	many	TRBV30
CSAGQGAYEQYF	TGCAGTGCCGGACAGGGGGCCTACGAGCAGTACTTC	TRBD1	TRBJ2-7	many	TRBV20-1
CASSPGLVRGLAGPGELFF	TGTGCCAGCAGCCCAGGGTTAGTTCGGGGACTAGCGGGACCCGGGGAGCTGTTTTTT	TRBD2	TRBJ2-2	many	TRBV9
CASSPGGGLYF	TGTGCCAGCAGTCCGGGCGGAGGGCTGTACTTC	.	TRBJ2-7	few	TRBV12-3/TRBV12-4
CASSFDRGIEETQYF	TGTGCCAGCAGTTTCGACAGGGGCATCGAAGAGACCCAGTACTTC	TRBD1	TRBJ2-5	many	TRBV6-8
CASTPDEAGANVLTF	TGTGCCAGCACCCCTGACGAGGCTGGGGCCAACGTCCTGACTTTC	.	TRBJ2-6	many	TRBV2
CSASVPNSYEQYF	TGCAGTGCTAGTGTTCCGAACTCCTACGAGCAGTACTTC	.	TRBJ2-7	once	TRBV20-1
CASSLDLGAGGYTF	TGTGCCAGCAGCTTAGACCTTGGGGCAGGGGGCTACACCTTC	.	TRBJ1-2	.	TRBV11-2
CASRAPRTYEQYF	TGTGCCAGCAGAGCCCCTAGGACCTACGAGCAGTACTTC	.	TRBJ2-7	many	TRBV2
CASSNPVSYEQYF	TGTGCCAGCAGTAACCCGGTGTCCTACGAGCAGTACTTC	.	TRBJ2-7	.	TRBV27
CASSKDSNTGELFF	TGTGCCAGCAGCAAGGACTCGAACACCGGGGAGCTGTTTTTT	.	TRBJ2-2	many	TRBV7-3
CASSQAIPGGTEAFF	TGTGCCAGCAGCCAGGCAATCCCGGGAGGGACTGAAGCTTTCTTT	.	TRBJ1-1	many	TRBV4-2
CSASPWSRETQYF	TGCAGTGCTAGCCCCTGGTCGCGGGAGACCCAGTACTTC	.	TRBJ2-5	.	TRBV20-1
CATSDAGTGVYQPQHF	TGTGCCACCAGTGATGCCGGGACAGGGGTCTATCAGCCCCAGCATTTT	TRBD1	TRBJ1-5	.	TRBV24-1
CATSQVDPGTGELFF	TGTGCCACCAGTCAGGTCGATCCGGGGACCGGGGAGCTGTTTTTT	.	TRBJ2-2	many	TRBV24-1
CASSYSWTSNSNQPQHF	TGTGCCAGCAGTTACTCGTGGACATCGAATAGCAATCAGCCCCAGCATTTT	.	TRBJ1-5	.	TRBV6-2/TRBV6-3
CAIRRDRGNGYTF	TGTGCCATCAGGAGGGACAGGGGTAATGGCTACACCTTC	TRBD1	TRBJ1-2	many	TRBV10-3
CASSDRVVGETQYF	TGTGCCAGCAGCGACAGGGTAGTCGGGGAGACCCAGTACTTC	TRBD1	TRBJ2-5	many	TRBV2
CASSRGREQYF	TGTGCCAGCAGTCGGGGTCGCGAGCAGTACTTC	.	TRBJ2-7	.	TRBV6-1
CASSISRGLGNTIYF	TGTGCCAGTAGTATAAGCAGGGGGCTTGGAAACACCATATATTTT	TRBD1	TRBJ1-3	many	TRBV19
CSAREWSYSNQPQHF	TGCAGTGCTAGAGAGTGGTCGTATAGCAATCAGCCCCAGCATTTT	.	TRBJ1-5	many	TRBV20-1
CASSPGQEFEAFF	TGTGCCAGTAGTCCAGGACAGGAGTTTGAAGCTTTCTTT	TRBD1	TRBJ1-1	once	TRBV19
CVSKRGVRTEAFF	TGTGTCAGTAAGAGAGGGGTTCGGACTGAAGCTTTCTTT	.	TRBJ1-1	many	TRBV2
CSVESGANVLTF	TGCAGCGTTGAATCTGGGGCCAACGTCCTGACTTTC	.	TRBJ2-6	many	TRBV29-1
CSARDSETGGSEQYF	TGCAGTGCTAGAGATTCGGAGACAGGGGGCTCCGAGCAGTACTTC	TRBD1	TRBJ2-7	many	TRBV20-1
CASSSQRVGLAPRWVYEQYF	TGTGCCAGCAGCTCCCAAAGGGTGGGACTAGCGCCCCGGTGGGTCTACGAGCAGTACTTC	TRBD2	TRBJ2-7	many	TRBV7-1
CSADGPLSNQPQHF	TGCAGTGCGGACGGACCGCTAAGCAATCAGCCCCAGCATTTT	.	TRBJ1-5	.	TRBV20-1
CASRGTGLAKNIQYF	TGTGCCAGCAGGGGGACAGGATTAGCCAAAAACATTCAGTACTTC	TRBD1	TRBJ2-4	.	TRBV6-2/TRBV6-3
CASSLAGHSYEQYF	TGTGCCAGCAGTTTAGCGGGCCACTCCTACGAGCAGTACTTC	.	TRBJ2-7	.	TRBV28
CASSIDLSPYEQYF	TGTGCCAGTAGTATAGATTTAAGCCCCTACGAGCAGTACTTC	.	TRBJ2-7	.	TRBV19
CASSEAQAGGQPQHF	TGTGCCAGCAGTGAAGCGCAGGCAGGGGGTCAGCCCCAGCATTTT	TRBD1	TRBJ1-5	many	TRBV2
CASSAFENQPQHF	TGTGCCAGCAGTGCCTTTGAAAATCAGCCCCAGCATTTT	.	TRBJ1-5	many	TRBV2
CASSQLLREGLETQYF	TGTGCCAGCAGCCAATTGTTGCGGGAGGGCCTAGAGACCCAGTACTTC	TRBD2	TRBJ2-5	many	TRBV4-2
CATSVLAGDGDTQYF	TGTGCCACCAGTGTCCTAGCGGGAGATGGAGATACGCAGTATTTT	TRBD2	TRBJ2-3	many	TRBV24-1
CAWSLTRGTTEAFF	TGTGCCTGGAGTCTCACCCGGGGGACAACTGAAGCTTTCTTT	.	TRBJ1-1	.	TRBV30
CASSLAQGLFGYTF	TGTGCCAGCAGTCTGGCCCAGGGCCTTTTTGGCTACACCTTC	.	TRBJ1-2	once	TRBV27
CASSDEWGNQPQHF	TGTGCCAGCAGCGACGAATGGGGCAATCAGCCCCAGCATTTT	.	TRBJ1-5	few	TRBV2
CASSKGQGREQYF	TGTGCCAGCAGTAAAGGACAGGGACGAGAGCAGTACTTC	TRBD1	TRBJ2-7	.	TRBV28
CASSYSIGRDDYGYTF	TGTGCCAGCAGTTACTCGATAGGCAGGGACGACTATGGCTACACCTTC	.	TRBJ1-2	once	TRBV6-5
CSAHEAGLGRAEQYF	TGCAGTGCCCATGAGGCGGGACTGGGACGTGCCGAGCAGTACTTC	.	TRBJ2-7	few	TRBV20-1
CASSQENMPYEQYF	TGCGCCAGCAGCCAAGAGAACATGCCCTACGAGCAGTACTTC	.	TRBJ2-7	.	TRBV5-1
CASSSSSGAPEAFF	TGTGCCAGCAGTTCCTCCTCAGGGGCTCCTGAAGCTTTCTTT	.	TRBJ1-1	few	TRBV12-3/TRBV12-4
CATSNGPNSNQPQHF	TGTGCCACCTCAAATGGACCAAATAGCAATCAGCCCCAGCATTTT	.	TRBJ1-5	many	TRBV19
CASCPHGSLSNQPQHF	TGTGCCAGCTGCCCTCATGGGAGTCTTAGCAATCAGCCCCAGCATTTT	.	TRBJ1-5	many	TRBV27
CASSFRLAENSYEQYF	TGTGCCAGCAGTTTCCGACTAGCGGAAAACTCCTACGAGCAGTACTTC	TRBD2	TRBJ2-7	few	TRBV28
CASSLDRSMLDGYTF	TGTGCCAGCAGCTTAGATCGGTCAATGCTCGATGGCTACACCTTC	.	TRBJ1-2	many	TRBV11-3